The clone carrying this T cell receptor (beta chain) has a handful of counts. Profiled with immunoSEQ multiplex PCR; TCRdb holds only in-frame clones, not every one. The repertoire consists of 210,000 or so clones, with 65% to 85% occurring once and the leading ten covering around 7.4%. The entry originates in a study of blood T cell repertoires in COVID-19. Sequencing used PBMCs or T cells enriched from blood (not recorded which). The source of this sequence is a middle-aged woman with acute COVID-19.

CDR3 protein: CSVLTTGATYNEQFF. The CDR3, as DNA: TGCAGCGTTCTCACAACAGGGGCGACCTACAATGAGCAGTTCTTC. V is TRBV29-1 and J is TRBJ2-1; 7 bases map to TRBD1. The V and J ends lost 5 bases and 2 bases, in that order; junction bases with no gene match: 9. Germline CDR1 and CDR2: SQVTM and ANQGSEA. The CDR3 length is 15 residues.